This T cell receptor beta chain was recorded in a study of technical replicates of blood from a handful of donors. TCRdb's copy holds only in-frame clones and misses some; the assay was immunoSEQ multiplex PCR. Here the sample spans tens of thousands of clones, around 85% being singletons. The sample was PBMCs. The source is a human donor in good health. Some clones in this sample may be carry-over from other donors' samples.

CDR3: CSVSGVSTEAFF. CDR3 DNA sequence: TGCAGCGTTTCAGGGGTCAGCACTGAAGCTTTCTTT. The rearrangement joins TRBV29-1 to TRBJ1-1, with D perhaps matching TRBD1 (6 bases). V lost 5 bases to trimming and J lost 4 bases, with 11 bases between them. The CDR3 sequence is 12 residues long. Looked up from germline, CDR1 is SQVTM and CDR2 is ANQGSEA.